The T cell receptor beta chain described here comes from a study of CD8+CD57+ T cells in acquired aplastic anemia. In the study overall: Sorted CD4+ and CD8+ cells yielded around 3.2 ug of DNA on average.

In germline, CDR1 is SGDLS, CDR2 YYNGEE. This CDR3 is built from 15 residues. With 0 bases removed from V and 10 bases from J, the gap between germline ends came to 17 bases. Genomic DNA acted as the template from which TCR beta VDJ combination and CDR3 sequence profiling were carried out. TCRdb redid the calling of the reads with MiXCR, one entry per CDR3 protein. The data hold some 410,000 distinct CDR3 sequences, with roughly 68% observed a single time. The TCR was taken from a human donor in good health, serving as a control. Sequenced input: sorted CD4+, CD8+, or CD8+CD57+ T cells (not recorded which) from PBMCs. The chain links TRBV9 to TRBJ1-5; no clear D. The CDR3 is CASSVEGQGDSPQHF. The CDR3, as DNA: TGTGCCAGCAGCGTAGAAGGGCAAGGAGATTCACCCCAGCATTTT.